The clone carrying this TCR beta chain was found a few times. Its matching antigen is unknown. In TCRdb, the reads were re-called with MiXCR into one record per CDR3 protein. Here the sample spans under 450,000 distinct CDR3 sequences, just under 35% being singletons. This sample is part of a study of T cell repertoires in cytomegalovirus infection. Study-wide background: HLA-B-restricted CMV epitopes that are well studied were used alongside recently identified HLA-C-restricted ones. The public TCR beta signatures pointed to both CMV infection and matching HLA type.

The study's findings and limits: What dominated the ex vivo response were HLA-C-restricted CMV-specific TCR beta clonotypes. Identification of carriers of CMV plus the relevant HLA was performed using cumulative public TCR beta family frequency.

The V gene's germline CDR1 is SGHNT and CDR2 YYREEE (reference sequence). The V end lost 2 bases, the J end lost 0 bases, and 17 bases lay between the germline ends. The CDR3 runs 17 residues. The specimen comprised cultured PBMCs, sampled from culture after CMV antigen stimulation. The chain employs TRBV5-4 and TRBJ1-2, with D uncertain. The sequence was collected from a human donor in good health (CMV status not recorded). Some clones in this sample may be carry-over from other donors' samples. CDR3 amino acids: CASSFESARRANYGYTF. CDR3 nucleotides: TGTGCCAGCAGCTTTGAGTCGGCGCGGCGAGCTAACTATGGCTACACCTTC.